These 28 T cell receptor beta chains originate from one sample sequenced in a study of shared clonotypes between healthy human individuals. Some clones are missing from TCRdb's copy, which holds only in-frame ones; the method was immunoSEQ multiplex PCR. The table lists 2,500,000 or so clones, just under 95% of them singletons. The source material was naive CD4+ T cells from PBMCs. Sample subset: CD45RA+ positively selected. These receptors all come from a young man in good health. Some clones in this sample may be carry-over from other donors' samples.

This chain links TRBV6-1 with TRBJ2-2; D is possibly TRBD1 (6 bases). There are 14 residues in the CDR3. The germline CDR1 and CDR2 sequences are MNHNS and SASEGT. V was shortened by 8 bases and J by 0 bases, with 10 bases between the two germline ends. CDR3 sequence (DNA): TGTGCCAGCGGGGGCAGCTCGAACACCGGGGAGCTGTTTTTT. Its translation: CASGGSSNTGELFF.

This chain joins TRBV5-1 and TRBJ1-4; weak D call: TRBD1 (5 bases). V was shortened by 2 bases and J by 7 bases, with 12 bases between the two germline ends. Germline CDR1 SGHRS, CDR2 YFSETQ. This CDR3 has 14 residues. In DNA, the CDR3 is TGCGCCAGCAGCTTAATTCCCGGGGGTGAAAAACTGTTTTTT. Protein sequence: CASSLIPGGEKLFF.

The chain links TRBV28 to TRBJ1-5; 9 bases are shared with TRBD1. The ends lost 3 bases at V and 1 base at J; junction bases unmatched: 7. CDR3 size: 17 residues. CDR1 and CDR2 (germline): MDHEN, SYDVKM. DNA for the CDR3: TGTGCCAGCAGTTTCCCACCCGGGACAGGGAGCAATCAGCCCCAGCATTTT. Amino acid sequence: CASSFPPGTGSNQPQHF. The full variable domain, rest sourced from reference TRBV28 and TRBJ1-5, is DVKVTQSSRYLVKRTGEKVFLECVQDMDHENMFWYRQDPGLGLRLIYFSYDVKMKEKGDIPEGYSVSREKKERFSLILESASTNQTSMYLCASSFPPGTGSNQPQHFGDGTRLSIL.

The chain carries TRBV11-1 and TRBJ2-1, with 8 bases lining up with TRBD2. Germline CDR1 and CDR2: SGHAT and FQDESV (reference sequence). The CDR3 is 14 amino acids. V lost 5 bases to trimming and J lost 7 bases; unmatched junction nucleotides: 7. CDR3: CASSRAGVPNEQFF. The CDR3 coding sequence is TGTGCCAGCAGCCGAGCGGGAGTCCCTAATGAGCAGTTCTTC.

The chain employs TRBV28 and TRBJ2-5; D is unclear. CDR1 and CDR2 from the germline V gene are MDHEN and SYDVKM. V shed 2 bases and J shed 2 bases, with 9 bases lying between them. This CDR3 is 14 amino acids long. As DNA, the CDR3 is TGTGCCAGCAGTTTAACGACCCTACAAGAGACCCAGTACTTC. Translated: CASSLTTLQETQYF.

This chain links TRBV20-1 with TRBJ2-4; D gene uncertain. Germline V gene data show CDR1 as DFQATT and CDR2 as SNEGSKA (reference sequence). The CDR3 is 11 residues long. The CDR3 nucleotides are TGCAGGTGTTCTGGCAAAAACATTCAGTACTTC. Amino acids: CRCSGKNIQYF.

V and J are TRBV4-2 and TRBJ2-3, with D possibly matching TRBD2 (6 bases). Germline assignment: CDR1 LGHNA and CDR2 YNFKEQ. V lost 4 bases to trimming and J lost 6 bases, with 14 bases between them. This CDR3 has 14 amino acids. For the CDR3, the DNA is TGTGCCAGCAGCCCCTGGGGGAGGCTGGATACGCAGTATTTT. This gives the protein CASSPWGRLDTQYF.

The CDR3 reads CASSSNTGVTHGYTF. The DNA of the CDR3 is TGCGCCAGCAGCTCGAATACAGGGGTCACCCATGGCTACACCTTC. This chain connects TRBV5-1 to TRBJ1-2; 7 bases match TRBD1. V was pared by 3 bases and J by 6 bases, with 11 bases of the junction left unmatched. The germline CDR1 and CDR2 sequences are SGHRS and YFSETQ. The length of the CDR3 is 15 residues.

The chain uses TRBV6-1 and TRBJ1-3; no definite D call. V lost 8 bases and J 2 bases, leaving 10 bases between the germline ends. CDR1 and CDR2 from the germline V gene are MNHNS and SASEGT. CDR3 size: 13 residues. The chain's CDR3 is CASGPYPGNTIYF. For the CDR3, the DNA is TGTGCCAGCGGACCCTACCCTGGAAACACCATATATTTT.

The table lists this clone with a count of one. CDR3 loop: CASSSRVSGDNEQFF. CDR3 bases: TGTGCCAGCAGCTCCCGGGTTAGCGGAGACAATGAGCAGTTCTTC. The chain joins TRBV5-4 to TRBJ2-1; D possibly corresponds to TRBD2 (6 bases). Germline V gives CDR1 SGHNT, CDR2 YYREEE (reference sequence). The germline V and J ends were trimmed by 3 bases and 5 bases, with 15 bases remaining between them. The CDR3 runs to 15 residues. The whole variable domain, remainder taken from reference TRBV5-4 and TRBJ2-1, is ETGVTQSPTHLIKTRGQQVTLRCSSQSGHNTVSWYQQALGQGPQFIFQYYREEENGRGNFPPRFSGLQFPNYSSELNVNALELDDSALYLCASSSRVSGDNEQFFGPGTRLTVL.

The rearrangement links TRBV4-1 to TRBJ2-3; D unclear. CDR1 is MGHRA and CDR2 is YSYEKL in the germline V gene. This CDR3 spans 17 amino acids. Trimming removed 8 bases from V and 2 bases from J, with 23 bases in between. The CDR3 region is CASRLYSYSPPTDTQYF. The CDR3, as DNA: TGCGCCAGCCGCCTCTATTCTTACTCCCCCCCCACAGATACGCAGTATTTT.

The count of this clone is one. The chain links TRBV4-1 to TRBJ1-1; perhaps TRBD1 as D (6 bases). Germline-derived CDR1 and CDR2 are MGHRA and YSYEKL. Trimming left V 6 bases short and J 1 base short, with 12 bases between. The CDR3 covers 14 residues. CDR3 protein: CASRGGQSNTEAFF. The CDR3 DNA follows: TGCGCCAGCAGAGGCGGACAGTCGAACACTGAAGCTTTCTTT.

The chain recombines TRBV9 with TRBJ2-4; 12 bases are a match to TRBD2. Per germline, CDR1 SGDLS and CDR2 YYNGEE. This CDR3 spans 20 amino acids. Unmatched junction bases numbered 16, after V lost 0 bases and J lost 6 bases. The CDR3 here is CASSVDGLAGGPGFGNIQYF. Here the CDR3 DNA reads TGTGCCAGCAGCGTAGATGGTCTAGCGGGAGGGCCGGGGTTCGGAAACATTCAGTACTTC.

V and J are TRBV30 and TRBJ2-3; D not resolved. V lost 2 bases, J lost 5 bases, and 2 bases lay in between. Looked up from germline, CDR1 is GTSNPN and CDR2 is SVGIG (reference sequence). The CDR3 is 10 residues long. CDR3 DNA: TGTGCCTGGAGTCAAGATACGCAGTATTTT. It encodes CAWSQDTQYF.

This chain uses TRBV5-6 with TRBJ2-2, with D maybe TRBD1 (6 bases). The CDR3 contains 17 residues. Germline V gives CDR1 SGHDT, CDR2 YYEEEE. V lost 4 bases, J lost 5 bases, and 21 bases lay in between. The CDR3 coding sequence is TGTGCCAGCAGCCTTCGGCCTCGAGGGGGTAGGACCGGGGAGCTGTTTTTT. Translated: CASSLRPRGGRTGELFF.

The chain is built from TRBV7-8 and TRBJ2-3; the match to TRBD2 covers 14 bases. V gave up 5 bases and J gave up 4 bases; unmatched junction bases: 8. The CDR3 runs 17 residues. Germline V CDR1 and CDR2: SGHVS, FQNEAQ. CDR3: CASSLRLAGGYSDTQYF. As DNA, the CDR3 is TGTGCCAGCAGCCTTAGACTAGCGGGAGGGTACTCAGATACGCAGTATTTT. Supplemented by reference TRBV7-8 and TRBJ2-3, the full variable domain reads GAGVSQSPRYKVAKRGQDVALRCDPISGHVSLFWYQQALGQGPEFLTYFQNEAQLDKSGLPSDRFFAERPEGSVSTLKIQRTQQEDSAVYLCASSLRLAGGYSDTQYFGPGTRLTVL.

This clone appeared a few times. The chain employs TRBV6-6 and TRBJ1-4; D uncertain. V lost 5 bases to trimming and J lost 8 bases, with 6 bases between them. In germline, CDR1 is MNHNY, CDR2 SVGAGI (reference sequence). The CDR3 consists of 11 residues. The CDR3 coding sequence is TGTGCCAGCAGTGGCGGAGAAAAACTGTTTTTT. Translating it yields CASSGGEKLFF.

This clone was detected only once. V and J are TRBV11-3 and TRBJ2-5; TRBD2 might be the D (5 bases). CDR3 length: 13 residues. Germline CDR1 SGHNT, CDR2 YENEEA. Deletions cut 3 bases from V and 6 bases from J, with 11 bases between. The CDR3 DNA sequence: TGTGCCAGCAGCTTGGCGGGTGGACAGACCCAGTACTTC. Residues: CASSLAGGQTQYF.

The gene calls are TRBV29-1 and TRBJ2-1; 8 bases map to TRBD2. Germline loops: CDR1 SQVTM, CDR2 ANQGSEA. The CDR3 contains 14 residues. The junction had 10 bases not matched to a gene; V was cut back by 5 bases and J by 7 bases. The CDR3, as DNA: TGCAGCGTTTCCGGGAGGGCCCGTGCGAATGAGCAGTTCTTC. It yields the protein CSVSGRARANEQFF.

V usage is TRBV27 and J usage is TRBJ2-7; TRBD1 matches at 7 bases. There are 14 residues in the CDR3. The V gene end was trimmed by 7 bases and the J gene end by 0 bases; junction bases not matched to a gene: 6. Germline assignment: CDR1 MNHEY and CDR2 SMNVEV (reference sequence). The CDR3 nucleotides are TGTGCCAGCACGAACGACAGGGACTCCTACGAGCAGTACTTC. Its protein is CASTNDRDSYEQYF.

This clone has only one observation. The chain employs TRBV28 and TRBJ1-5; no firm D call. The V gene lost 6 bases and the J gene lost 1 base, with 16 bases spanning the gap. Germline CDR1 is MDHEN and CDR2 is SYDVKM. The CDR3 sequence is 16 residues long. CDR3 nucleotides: TGTGCCAGCAGGCTAACGGGCAAGTCGAGCAATCAGCCCCAGCATTTT. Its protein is CASRLTGKSSNQPQHF.

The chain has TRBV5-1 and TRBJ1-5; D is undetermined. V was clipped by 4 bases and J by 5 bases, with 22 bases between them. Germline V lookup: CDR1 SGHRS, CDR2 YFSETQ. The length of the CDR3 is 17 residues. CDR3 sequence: CASSASPDFSLYQPQHF. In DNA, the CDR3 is TGCGCCAGCAGCGCTTCCCCGGACTTCAGTTTGTATCAGCCCCAGCATTTT.

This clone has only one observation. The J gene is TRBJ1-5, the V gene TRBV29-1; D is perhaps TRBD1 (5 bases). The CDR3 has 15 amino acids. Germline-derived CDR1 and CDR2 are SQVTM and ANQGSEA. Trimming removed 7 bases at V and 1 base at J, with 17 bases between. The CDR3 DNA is TGCAGCGCCCGAGTTGGGGGAAGAAGCAATCAGCCCCAGCATTTT. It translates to CSARVGGRSNQPQHF. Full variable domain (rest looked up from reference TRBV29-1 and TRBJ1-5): SAVISQKPSRDICQRGTSLTIQCQVDSQVTMMFWYRQQPGQSLTLIATANQGSEATYESGFVIDKFPISRPNLTFSTLTVSNMSPEDSSIYLCSARVGGRSNQPQHFGDGTRLSIL.

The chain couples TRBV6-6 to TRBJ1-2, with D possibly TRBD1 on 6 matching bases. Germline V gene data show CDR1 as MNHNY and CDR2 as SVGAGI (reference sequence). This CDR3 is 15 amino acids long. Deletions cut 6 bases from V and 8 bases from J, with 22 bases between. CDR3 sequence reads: CASRPDRTGLGGYTF. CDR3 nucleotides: TGTGCCAGCAGACCCGACCGCACAGGGTTAGGGGGCTACACCTTC.

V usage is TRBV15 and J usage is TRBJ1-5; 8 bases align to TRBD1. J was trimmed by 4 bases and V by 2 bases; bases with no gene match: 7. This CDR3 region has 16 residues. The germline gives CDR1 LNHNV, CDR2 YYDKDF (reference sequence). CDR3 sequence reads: CATSRNPGQENQPQHF. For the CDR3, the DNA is TGTGCCACCAGCAGAAATCCGGGACAGGAAAATCAGCCCCAGCATTTT. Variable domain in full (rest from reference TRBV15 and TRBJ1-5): DAMVIQNPRYQVTQFGKPVTLSCSQTLNHNVMYWYQQKSSQAPKLLFHYYDKDFNNEADTPDNFQSRRPNTSFCFLDIRSPGLGDTAMYLCATSRNPGQENQPQHFGDGTRLSIL.

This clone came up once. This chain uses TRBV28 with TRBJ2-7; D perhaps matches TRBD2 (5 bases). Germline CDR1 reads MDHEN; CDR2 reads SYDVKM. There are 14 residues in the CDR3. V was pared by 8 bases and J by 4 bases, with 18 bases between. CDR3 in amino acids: CASRRGRLRYEQYF. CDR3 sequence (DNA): TGTGCCAGCCGCCGAGGCAGACTAAGATACGAGCAGTACTTC.

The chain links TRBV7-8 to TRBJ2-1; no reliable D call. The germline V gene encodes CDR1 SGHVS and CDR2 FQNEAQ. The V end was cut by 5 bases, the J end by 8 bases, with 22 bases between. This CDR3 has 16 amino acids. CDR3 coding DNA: TGTGCCAGCAGCAGAAGGCGCCCTCTCGAGGCCCATGAGCAGTTCTTC. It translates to CASSRRRPLEAHEQFF.

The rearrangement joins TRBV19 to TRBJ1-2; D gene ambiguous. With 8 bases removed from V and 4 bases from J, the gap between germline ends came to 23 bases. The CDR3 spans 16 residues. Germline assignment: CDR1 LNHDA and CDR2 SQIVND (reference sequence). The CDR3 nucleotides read TGTGCCAGTGTCCCCAGTACAGTGCGTCAAATCTATGGCTACACCTTC. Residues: CASVPSTVRQIYGYTF.